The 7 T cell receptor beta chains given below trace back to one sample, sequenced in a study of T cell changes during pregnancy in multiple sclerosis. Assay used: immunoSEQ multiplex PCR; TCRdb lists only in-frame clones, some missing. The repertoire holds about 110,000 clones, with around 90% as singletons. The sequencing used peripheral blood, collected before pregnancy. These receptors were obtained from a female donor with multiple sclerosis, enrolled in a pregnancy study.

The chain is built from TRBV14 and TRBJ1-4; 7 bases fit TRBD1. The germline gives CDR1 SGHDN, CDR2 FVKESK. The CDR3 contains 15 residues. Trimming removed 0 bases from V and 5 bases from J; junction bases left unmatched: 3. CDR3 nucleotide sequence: TGTGCCAGCAGCCAAGAGGGACAGCCGAATGAAAAACTGTTTTTT. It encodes CASSQEGQPNEKLFF.

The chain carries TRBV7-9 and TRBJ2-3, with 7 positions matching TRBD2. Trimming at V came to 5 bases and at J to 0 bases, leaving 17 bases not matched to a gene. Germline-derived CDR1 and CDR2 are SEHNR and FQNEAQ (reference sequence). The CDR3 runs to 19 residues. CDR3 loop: CASSPKTSGTSLSTDTQYF. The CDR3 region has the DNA TGTGCCAGCAGCCCCAAGACCAGCGGGACCTCTCTAAGCACAGATACGCAGTATTTT. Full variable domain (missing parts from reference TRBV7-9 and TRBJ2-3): DTGVSQNPRHKITKRGQNVTFRCDPISEHNRLYWYRQTLGQGPEFLTYFQNEAQLEKSRLLSDRFSAERPKGSFSTLEIQRTEQGDSAMYLCASSPKTSGTSLSTDTQYFGPGTRLTVL.

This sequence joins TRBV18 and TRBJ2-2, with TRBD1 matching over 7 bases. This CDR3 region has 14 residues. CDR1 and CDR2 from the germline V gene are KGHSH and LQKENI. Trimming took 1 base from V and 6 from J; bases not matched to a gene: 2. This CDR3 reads CASSPLDRAGELFF. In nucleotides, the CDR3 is TGTGCCAGCTCACCACTTGACAGGGCCGGGGAGCTGTTTTTT.

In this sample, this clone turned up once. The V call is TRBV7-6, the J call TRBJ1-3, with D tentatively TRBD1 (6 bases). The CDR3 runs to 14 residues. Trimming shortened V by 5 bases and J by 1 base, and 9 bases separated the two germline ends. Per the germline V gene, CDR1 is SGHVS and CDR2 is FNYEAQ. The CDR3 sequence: CASSPGVSGNTIYF. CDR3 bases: TGTGCCAGCAGCCCAGGGGTGTCTGGAAACACCATATATTTT.

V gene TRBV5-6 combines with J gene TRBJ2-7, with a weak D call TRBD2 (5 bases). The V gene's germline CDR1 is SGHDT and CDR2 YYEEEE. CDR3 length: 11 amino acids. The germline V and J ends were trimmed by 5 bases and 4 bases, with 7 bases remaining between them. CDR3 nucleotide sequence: TGTGCCAGCAGTACTAGTTACGAGCAGTACTTC. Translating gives CASSTSYEQYF.

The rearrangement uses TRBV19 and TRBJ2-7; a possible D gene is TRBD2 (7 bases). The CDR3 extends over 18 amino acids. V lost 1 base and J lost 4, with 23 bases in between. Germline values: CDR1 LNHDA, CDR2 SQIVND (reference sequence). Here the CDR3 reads CASSIARGGRNSYYEQYF. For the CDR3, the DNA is TGTGCCAGTAGTATAGCAAGGGGGGGCAGGAATTCCTATTACGAGCAGTACTTC.

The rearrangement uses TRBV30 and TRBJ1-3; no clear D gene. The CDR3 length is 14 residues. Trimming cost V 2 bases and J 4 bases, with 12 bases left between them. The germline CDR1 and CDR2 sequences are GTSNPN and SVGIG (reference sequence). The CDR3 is CAWSKTIAGNTIYF. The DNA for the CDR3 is TGTGCCTGGAGTAAAACTATCGCCGGAAACACCATATATTTT.